This T cell receptor (beta chain) stems from a study of CD8 T cells in Susac syndrome. V lost 1 base and J lost 5, with 12 bases in between. This CDR3 region has 15 residues. Germline V gene data show CDR1 as SGHVS and CDR2 as FQNEAQ. The RNA input was roughly 0.45 to 1 ug, and it was reverse transcribed with random hexamers. TCRdb reprocessed the immunoSEQ multiplex PCR reads via MiXCR and lists one record per CDR3 protein. The sample lists 330,000 or so distinct CDR3 sequences, almost 85% seen once, with 0.21% in the top ten. Sample: CD8+ T cells from PBMCs. The chain joins TRBV7-8 to TRBJ2-1, with unresolved D. The receptor was isolated from a human donor with multiple sclerosis. The CDR3 region has the DNA TGTGCCAGCAGCTTAGTCGGTGGCAGTAACAATGAGCAGTTCTTC. Translated: CASSLVGGSNNEQFF.